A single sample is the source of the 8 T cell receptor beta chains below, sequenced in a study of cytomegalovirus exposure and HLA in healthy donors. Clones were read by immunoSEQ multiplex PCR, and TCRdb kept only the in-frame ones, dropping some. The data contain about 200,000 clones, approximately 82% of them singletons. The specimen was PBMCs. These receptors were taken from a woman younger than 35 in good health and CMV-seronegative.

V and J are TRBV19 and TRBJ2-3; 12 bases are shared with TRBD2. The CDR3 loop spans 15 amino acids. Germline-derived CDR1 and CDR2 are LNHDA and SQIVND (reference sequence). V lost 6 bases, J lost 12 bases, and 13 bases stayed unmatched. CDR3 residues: CASSGLAGLHRSQYF. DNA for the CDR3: TGTGCCAGTAGCGGACTAGCGGGACTCCATCGTAGTCAGTATTTT.

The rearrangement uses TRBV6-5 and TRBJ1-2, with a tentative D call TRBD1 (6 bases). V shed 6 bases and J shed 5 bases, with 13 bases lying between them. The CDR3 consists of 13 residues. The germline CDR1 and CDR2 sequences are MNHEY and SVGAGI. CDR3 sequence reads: CASSRDTVYGYTF. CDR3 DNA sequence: TGTGCCAGCAGCCGGGACACTGTATATGGCTACACCTTC.

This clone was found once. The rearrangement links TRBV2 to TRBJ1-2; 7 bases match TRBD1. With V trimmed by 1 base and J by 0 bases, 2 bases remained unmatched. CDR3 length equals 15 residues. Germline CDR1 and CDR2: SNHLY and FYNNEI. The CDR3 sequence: CASSEGQGTNYGYTF. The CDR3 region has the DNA TGTGCCAGCAGTGAAGGACAGGGAACTAACTATGGCTACACCTTC.

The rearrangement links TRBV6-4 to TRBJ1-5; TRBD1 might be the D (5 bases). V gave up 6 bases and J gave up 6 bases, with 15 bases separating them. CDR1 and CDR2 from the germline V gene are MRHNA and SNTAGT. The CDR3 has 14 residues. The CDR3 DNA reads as TGTGCCAGCAGCCCTGACAGAGGGGTTCAGCCCCAGCATTTT. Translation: CASSPDRGVQPQHF.

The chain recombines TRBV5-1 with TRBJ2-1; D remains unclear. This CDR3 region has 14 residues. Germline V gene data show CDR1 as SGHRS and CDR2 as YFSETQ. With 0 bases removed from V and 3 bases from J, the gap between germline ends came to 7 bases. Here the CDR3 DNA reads TGCGCCAGCAGCTTGGTCCCCAGCTACAATGAGCAGTTCTTC. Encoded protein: CASSLVPSYNEQFF.

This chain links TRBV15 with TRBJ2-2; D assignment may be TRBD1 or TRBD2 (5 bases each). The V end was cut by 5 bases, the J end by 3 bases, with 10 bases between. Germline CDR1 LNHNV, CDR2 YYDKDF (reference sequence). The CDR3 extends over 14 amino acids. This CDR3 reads CATSPGPDTGELFF. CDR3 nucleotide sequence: TGTGCCACCAGCCCGGGACCAGACACCGGGGAGCTGTTTTTT.

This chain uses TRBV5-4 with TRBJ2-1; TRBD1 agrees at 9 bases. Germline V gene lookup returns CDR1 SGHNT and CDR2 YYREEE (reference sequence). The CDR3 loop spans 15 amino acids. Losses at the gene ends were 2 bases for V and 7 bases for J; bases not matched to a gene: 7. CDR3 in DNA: TGTGCCAGCAGCTTACCGGGACAGGGTGGGAATGAGCAGTTCTTC. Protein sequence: CASSLPGQGGNEQFF.

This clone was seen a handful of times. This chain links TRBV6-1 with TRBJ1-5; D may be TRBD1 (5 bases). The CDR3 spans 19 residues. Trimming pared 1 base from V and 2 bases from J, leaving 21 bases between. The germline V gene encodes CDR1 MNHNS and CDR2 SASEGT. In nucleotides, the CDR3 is TGTGCCAGCAGTGAAGTGGCCAGGGTTGGGGGATGGGGCAATCAGCCCCAGCATTTT. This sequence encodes CASSEVARVGGWGNQPQHF.